Shown below are 9 T cell receptor beta chains from a single sample sequenced in a study of CD8+CD57+ T cells in acquired aplastic anemia. According to the study, genomic DNA was the template for TCR beta VDJ and CDR3 profiling. One entry per CDR3 protein results from TCRdb running MiXCR on the reads. The sample carries 35,000 to 40,000 distinct CDR3 sequences, 65% to 80% recorded once. Sequencing input: sorted CD4+, CD8+, or CD8+CD57+ T cells (not recorded which) from PBMCs. These receptor sequences come from a human donor in good health, serving as a control.

This clonotype was picked up one time. The chain is built from TRBV12-3 or TRBV12-4 and TRBJ1-5; D call uncertain. The ends were cut back, 6 bases at V and 0 bases at J, with 6 bases in the middle. The CDR3 consists of 13 residues. CDR3 amino acids: CASSPDSNQPQHF. CDR3 nucleotides: TGTGCCAGCAGCCCAGATAGCAATCAGCCCCAGCATTTT.

The chain joins TRBV2 to TRBJ1-2; D ambiguous. CDR1 is SNHLY, CDR2 FYNNEI, per germline. The CDR3 length is 13 residues. Trimming shortened V by 4 bases and J by 4 bases, and 10 bases separated the two germline ends. CDR3 residues: CASSAGSIYGYTF. CDR3 DNA: TGTGCCAGCAGTGCGGGGTCCATCTATGGCTACACCTTC.

The chain uses TRBV29-1 and TRBJ2-1; 11 bases line up with TRBD2. The CDR3 runs 14 residues. The ends lost 7 bases at V and 5 bases at J; junction bases unmatched: 7. Germline-derived CDR1 and CDR2 are SQVTM and ANQGSEA. The CDR3 sequence is CSGSLGLADNEQFF. The CDR3 nucleotides are TGCAGCGGAAGCTTGGGACTAGCGGACAATGAGCAGTTCTTC.

The chain employs TRBV6-1 and TRBJ2-1; D is ambiguous. The CDR3 is 13 residues long. Trimming removed 4 bases at V and 3 bases at J, with 7 bases between. Germline V gene data show CDR1 as MNHNS and CDR2 as SASEGT. The CDR3 spells CASSGAIYNEQFF. CDR3 DNA sequence: TGTGCCAGCAGTGGGGCTATCTACAATGAGCAGTTCTTC.

This sequence joins TRBV2 and TRBJ1-6; unclear D gene. Trimming took 2 bases from V and 0 from J, leaving 8 bases between them. Germline-derived CDR1 and CDR2 are SNHLY and FYNNEI. The CDR3 has 16 amino acids. The CDR3 protein is CASSESVISYNSPLHF. The DNA of the CDR3 is TGTGCCAGCAGTGAATCGGTGATCTCCTATAATTCACCCCTCCACTTT.

The V call is TRBV25-1, the J call TRBJ2-3; TRBD1 agrees at 8 bases. With V trimmed by 0 bases and J by 4 bases, 3 bases remained unmatched. This CDR3 region has 15 residues. CDR1 MGHDK and CDR2 SYGVNS come from the germline V gene. CDR3 in DNA: TGTGCCAGCAGTGAATATTCAGGGGGCTCAGATACGCAGTATTTT. As protein: CASSEYSGGSDTQYF.

This sequence joins TRBV5-1 and TRBJ2-5, with a tentative D call TRBD2 (6 bases). CDR3 length: 14 amino acids. The germline gives CDR1 SGHRS, CDR2 YFSETQ. V was trimmed by 4 bases and J by 5 bases, leaving 15 bases between them. The CDR3 sequence: CASSMDQGGETQYF. CDR3 sequence (DNA): TGCGCCAGCAGCATGGACCAAGGAGGGGAGACCCAGTACTTC.

This rearrangement joins TRBV2 to TRBJ2-7, with 10 nucleotides matching TRBD1. Germline trimming cut 4 bases from V and 2 bases from J; bases unmatched to any gene: 5. Per the germline V gene, CDR1 is SNHLY and CDR2 is FYNNEI. This CDR3 comprises 15 residues. CDR3 amino acids: CASSVGGTGAYEQYV. In DNA, the CDR3 is TGTGCCAGCAGTGTGGGGGGGACAGGGGCCTACGAGCAGTACGTC.

This sequence joins TRBV10-1 and TRBJ2-2; D not certain. The CDR3 has 14 residues. The ends were cut back, 2 bases at V and 5 bases at J, with 9 bases in the middle. Germline CDR1 and CDR2: WNHNN and SYGVQD (reference sequence). Written as DNA, the CDR3 is TGCGCCAGCAGTGAGCGCGTAGGGACCGGGGAGCTGTTTTTT. Amino acids: CASSERVGTGELFF.